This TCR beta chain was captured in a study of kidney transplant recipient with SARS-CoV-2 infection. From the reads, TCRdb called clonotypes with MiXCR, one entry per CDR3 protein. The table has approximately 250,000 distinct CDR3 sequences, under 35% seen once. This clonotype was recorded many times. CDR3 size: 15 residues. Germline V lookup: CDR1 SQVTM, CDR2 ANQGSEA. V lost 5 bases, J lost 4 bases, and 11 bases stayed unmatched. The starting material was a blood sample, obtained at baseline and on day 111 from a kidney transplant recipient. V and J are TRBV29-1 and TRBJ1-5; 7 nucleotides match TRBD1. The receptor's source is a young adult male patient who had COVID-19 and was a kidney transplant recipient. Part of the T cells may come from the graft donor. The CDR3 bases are TGCAGCGTTAGCTCCGCAGGGGGACGGAATCAGCCCCAGCATTTT. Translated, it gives CSVSSAGGRNQPQHF.